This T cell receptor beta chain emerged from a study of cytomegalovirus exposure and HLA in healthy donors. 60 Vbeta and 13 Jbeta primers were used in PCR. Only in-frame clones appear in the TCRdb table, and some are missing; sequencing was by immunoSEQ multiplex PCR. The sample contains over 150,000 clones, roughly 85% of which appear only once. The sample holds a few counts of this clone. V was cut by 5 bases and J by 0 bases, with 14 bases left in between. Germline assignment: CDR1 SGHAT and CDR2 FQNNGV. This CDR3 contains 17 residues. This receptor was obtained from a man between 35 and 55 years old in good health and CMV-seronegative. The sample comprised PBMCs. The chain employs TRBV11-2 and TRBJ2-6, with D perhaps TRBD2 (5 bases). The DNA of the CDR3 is TGTGCCAGCAGCCCCCTCGGGGTTCTCTCTGGGGCCAACGTCCTGACTTTC. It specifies CASSPLGVLSGANVLTF.